This TCR beta chain was observed in a study of blood T cell repertoires in COVID-19. Study-level information: Researchers got acute and convalescent COVID-19 samples from the United States, Italy and Spain. Sample material is recorded as cDNA or gDNA derived from T cells, B-cell-depleted T cells, or PBMCs.

Per the original methods: By means of reference gene primer amplification, nucleated cell counts were estimated. TCRdb keeps only in-frame clones here, not all; method: immunoSEQ multiplex PCR. Clone size and V and J calls were adopted from that table, with D and trimming inferred from the DNA. In the table there are roughly 260,000 clones, approximately 82% of which are singletons. CDR3 size: 16 residues. This rearrangement joins TRBV21-1 to TRBJ2-3; the table's D call TRBD1 went unverified against the DNA. TRBV21-1 is assigned pseudogene status. This receptor was obtained from a woman older than 75 with active or convalescent COVID-19. Sequenced: peripheral blood. The CDR3 DNA sequence: TGTGCCAGCAGCAAAGGTGGCACCTCCCGCACAGATACGCAGTATTTT. Residues: CASSKGGTSRTDTQYF.